The source of this T cell receptor (beta chain) is a study of CD8 T cells in ankylosing spondylitis. The CDR3 covers 15 residues. The germline V gene encodes CDR1 SGHRS and CDR2 YFSETQ. Trimming cost V 0 bases and J 6 bases; bases outside gene matches: 5. Researchers built TCR beta libraries using quantitative 5'-RACE with molecular barcodes. One entry per CDR3 protein results from TCRdb running MiXCR on the 5' RACE reads. The sample has under 150,000 distinct CDR3 sequences; roughly an eighth are singletons. The specimen sequenced was blood, either unsorted or a sorted T cell fraction (not recorded which). This sequence joins TRBV5-1 and TRBJ1-4; 7 nucleotides match TRBD1. The sequence was collected from a female donor with ankylosing spondylitis or in good health (not recorded which). The CDR3 sequence is CASSLAGRGDEKLFF. CDR3 coding DNA: TGCGCCAGCAGCTTGGCGGGCAGGGGGGATGAAAAACTGTTTTTT.